This is a list of T cell receptor beta chains from one sample in a study of a mutant IDH1 vaccine in newly diagnosed glioma. Their recognized antigens are unknown. The repertoire was sequenced with immunoSEQ multiplex PCR; TCRdb's copy has only in-frame clones and lacks some. The table lists tens of thousands of clones, 80% to 90% of them singletons. The sample consisted of PBMCs, taken from a glioma patient whose treatment included an IDH1 peptide vaccine. The receptors stem from a young man with glioma. CDR3s include the opening cysteine and the closing phenylalanine or tryptophan. A D gene is named only where the DNA matches it firmly. For some rows the clone size is stated as once, few or many, or as a class when expanded; others skip it.

d_call	v_call	j_call	clone_size	cdr3_aa	cdr3_nt
-	TRBV7-6	TRBJ1-1	few	CASSLARRTEAFF	TGTGCCAGCAGCTTAGCGCGGAGGACTGAAGCTTTCTTT
-	TRBV7-2	TRBJ1-1	-	CASSFRRPAVNTEAFF	TGTGCCAGCAGCTTCCGACGGCCCGCTGTGAACACTGAAGCTTTCTTT
-	TRBV6-6	TRBJ2-7	-	CASSYSNEQYF	TGTGCCAGCAGTTACTCGAACGAGCAGTACTTC
TRBD1	TRBV7-8	TRBJ2-3	-	CASSLGGQGTDTQYF	TGTGCCAGCAGCTTAGGGGGACAGGGGACAGATACGCAGTATTTT
-	TRBV25-1	TRBJ1-1	few	CASSLENYPANTEAFF	TGTGCCAGCAGTTTGGAAAACTATCCTGCGAACACTGAAGCTTTCTTT
-	TRBV4-1	TRBJ1-4	-	CASRPLDRSNEKLFF	TGCGCCAGCAGACCGCTAGACAGGTCGAATGAAAAACTGTTTTTT
-	TRBV6-6	TRBJ1-5	-	CASSYDSNQPQHF	TGTGCCAGCAGCTACGATAGCAATCAGCCCCAGCATTTT
TRBD1	TRBV6-1	TRBJ1-5	-	CASSEAIGTGVFSNQPQHF	TGTGCCAGCAGTGAAGCGATCGGGACAGGGGTTTTTAGCAATCAGCCCCAGCATTTT
TRBD1	TRBV11-2	TRBJ2-7	-	CASSLSGTGSYEQYF	TGTGCCAGCAGCTTATCCGGGACAGGGTCCTACGAGCAGTACTTC
TRBD2	TRBV4-1	TRBJ2-7	-	CASSHGGGSYEQYF	TGCGCCAGCAGCCACGGCGGGGGCTCCTACGAGCAGTACTTC
-	TRBV4-1	TRBJ2-7	-	CASSHIEAYEQYF	TGCGCCAGCAGCCACATCGAGGCCTACGAGCAGTACTTC
-	TRBV5-4	TRBJ1-1	-	CASSNPWGMDTEAFF	TGTGCCAGCAGCAATCCGTGGGGGATGGACACTGAAGCTTTCTTT
TRBD1	TRBV5-1	TRBJ2-7	-	CASRPDRGYEQYF	TGCGCCAGCAGACCCGACAGGGGTTACGAGCAGTACTTC
-	TRBV7-8	TRBJ2-1	-	CASSGISYNEQFF	TGTGCCAGCAGTGGGATCTCCTACAATGAGCAGTTCTTC
-	TRBV18	TRBJ1-2	few	CASSPPGRMYGYTF	TGTGCCAGCTCACCACCGGGACGGATGTATGGCTACACCTTC
-	TRBV5-1	TRBJ1-5	-	CASSPPPQPQHF	TGCGCCAGCAGCCCACCGCCTCAGCCCCAGCATTTT
TRBD1	TRBV5-8	TRBJ1-2	-	CASSLGTGGNYGYTF	TGTGCCAGCAGCTTAGGTACAGGGGGTAACTATGGCTACACCTTC
-	TRBV6-5	TRBJ2-6	-	CASSYITPSGANVLTF	TGTGCCAGCAGTTATATTACCCCCTCTGGGGCCAACGTCCTGACTTTC
-	TRBV6-5	TRBJ1-5	-	CASSEGSGNQPQHF	TGTGCCAGCAGCGAGGGTTCGGGCAATCAGCCCCAGCATTTT
TRBD1	TRBV15	TRBJ1-1	-	CATSRIGQANTEAFF	TGTGCCACCAGCAGGATCGGACAGGCGAACACTGAAGCTTTCTTT
-	TRBV5-6	TRBJ2-5	-	CASSLGAGDGTQYF	TGTGCCAGCAGCTTGGGGGCAGGGGACGGGACCCAGTACTTC
TRBD2	TRBV27	TRBJ2-1	once	CASRLAGYNEQFF	TGTGCCAGCAGGCTAGCGGGGTACAATGAGCAGTTCTTC
TRBD2	TRBV5-1	TRBJ2-3	-	CASRERGPATDTQYF	TGCGCCAGCAGGGAGCGGGGGCCCGCCACAGATACGCAGTATTTT
TRBD1	TRBV6-1	TRBJ2-7	-	CASSDGRTGMLYEQYF	TGTGCCAGCAGTGACGGTAGGACAGGAATGCTCTACGAGCAGTACTTC
TRBD1	TRBV4-1	TRBJ2-1	once	CASSRGQGANNEQFF	TGCGCCAGCAGCCGAGGACAGGGGGCCAACAATGAGCAGTTCTTC
TRBD2	TRBV6-4	TRBJ2-1	-	CASSDSGGYNEQFF	TGTGCCAGCAGTGACTCGGGGGGGTACAATGAGCAGTTCTTC
-	TRBV10-2	TRBJ2-1	-	CASSESSQPSYNEQFF	TGCGCCAGCAGTGAGTCGAGTCAGCCCTCCTACAATGAGCAGTTCTTC
-	TRBV7-9	TRBJ2-7	-	CASSSGAYEQYF	TGTGCCAGCAGCTCAGGGGCCTACGAGCAGTACTTC
TRBD1	TRBV30	TRBJ2-7	-	CAWCPGTGPYEQYF	TGTGCCTGGTGTCCGGGGACAGGTCCCTACGAGCAGTACTTC
-	TRBV18	TRBJ1-1	-	CASSPEQGVSDTEAFF	TGTGCCAGCTCACCAGAGCAGGGAGTCTCGGACACTGAAGCTTTCTTT
TRBD1	TRBV2	TRBJ1-5	-	CASSWDRGKQPQHF	TGTGCCAGCAGTTGGGACAGGGGAAAACAGCCCCAGCATTTT
-	TRBV14	TRBJ1-1	few	CASSENPGMNTEAFF	TGTGCCAGCAGTGAAAACCCAGGGATGAACACTGAAGCTTTCTTT